The sequence of this T cell receptor beta chain was determined in a study of T-cell memory formation after mild COVID-19. TCRdb fed the 5' RACE reads into MiXCR, producing one record per CDR3 protein. The table records around 50,000 distinct CDR3 sequences, about 28% of them present only once. V dropped 5 bases and J dropped 8 bases, with 9 bases sitting between them. Germline-derived CDR1 and CDR2 are MNHEY and SVGAGI. The CDR3 has 11 amino acids. The chain links TRBV6-5 to TRBJ1-1; D unresolved. Sequencing used PBMCs or a T cell subset sorted from them (not recorded which). This receptor was identified in a man aged 18 to 29 who had mild COVID-19 (a few samples of this study predate the infection). Cell type and time point are not known. CDR3 bases: TGTGCCAGCAGTCCCGGGGTGGAAGCTTTCTTT. It encodes CASSPGVEAFF.